Listed below are T cell receptor beta chains from one sample, sequenced in a study of cytotoxic CD8 clonotypes in ibrutinib-treated CLL. Sequenced by immunoSEQ multiplex PCR; TCRdb stores in-frame clones only, minus some. Seen here are 250,000 to 350,000 clones, 76% observed once, and the top ten hold about 5.7%. The source was PBMCs, collected at disease progression, from a patient treated with ibrutinib. These receptors all stem from a human donor with chronic lymphocytic leukemia. Both conserved end residues are part of each CDR3. The D gene is left open where the match is weak. Clone sizes are given selectively: once, few, many, or a class where the clone is expanded.

j_call clone_size v_call d_call cdr3_aa cdr3_nt
TRBJ2-3 - TRBV5-1 - CASSLEQWDTQYF TGCGCCAGCAGCTTGGAGCAGTGGGATACGCAGTATTTT
TRBJ1-5 - TRBV10-3 - CAISEGGQPQHF TGTGCCATCAGTGAGGGGGGTCAGCCCCAGCATTTT
TRBJ1-1 - TRBV29-1 - CSVELLGTGRTEAFF TGCAGCGTTGAACTTCTTGGTACGGGGCGTACTGAAGCTTTCTTT
TRBJ2-3 - TRBV2 - CASGLLADTQYF TGTGCCAGCGGCCTCCTTGCAGATACGCAGTATTTT
TRBJ1-5 - TRBV7-8 TRBD1 CASSLRQGNQPQHF TGTGCCAGCAGCTTACGACAGGGTAATCAGCCCCAGCATTTT
TRBJ2-4 - TRBV4-1 - CASSQVVQKNIQYF TGCGCCAGCAGCCAAGTGGTACAGAAAAACATTCAGTACTTC
TRBJ1-2 few TRBV27 - CASSLSRNYGYTF TGTGCCAGCAGTTTATCCAGAAACTATGGCTACACCTTC
TRBJ2-7 - TRBV19 - CATSKGTWSYEQYF TGTGCCACCTCCAAGGGGACATGGTCCTACGAGCAGTACTTC
TRBJ2-4 few TRBV4-2 TRBD2 CASSQDRRGTLAKNIQYF TGTGCCAGCAGCCAAGATCGGCGGGGGACCTTAGCCAAAAACATTCAGTACTTC
TRBJ1-2 - TRBV5-5 - CASSLAGMFGYTF TGTGCCAGCAGCCTTGCCGGGATGTTTGGCTACACCTTC
TRBJ2-1 - TRBV11-3 - CASSSYTSSYNEQFF TGTGCCAGCAGCTCATACACTAGCTCCTACAATGAGCAGTTCTTC
TRBJ2-3 - TRBV9 TRBD1 CASSEGQGRDSTDTQYF TGTGCCAGCAGCGAGGGACAGGGGCGAGATTCCACAGATACGCAGTATTTT
TRBJ1-2 - TRBV5-4 - CASSFQGLANYGYTF TGTGCCAGCAGCTTTCAGGGGCTCGCTAACTATGGCTACACCTTC
TRBJ2-3 - TRBV11-2 - CASSLGSSGPGPDTQYF TGTGCCAGCAGCTTAGGTTCGTCAGGACCGGGCCCAGATACGCAGTATTTT
TRBJ2-5 - TRBV7-3 - CASSLGTVEGETQYF TGTGCCAGCAGCTTAGGAACGGTGGAAGGGGAGACCCAGTACTTC
TRBJ2-5 - TRBV7-9 TRBD1 CASSPPDRVQETQYF TGTGCCAGCAGTCCACCCGACAGGGTCCAAGAGACCCAGTACTTC
TRBJ2-7 - TRBV5-6 - CASSLGYSYEQYF TGTGCCAGCAGCTTGGGCTACTCCTACGAGCAGTACTTC
TRBJ2-2 few TRBV7-9 - CASSFRQKGANTGELFF TGTGCCAGCAGCTTCCGCCAAAAAGGGGCCAACACCGGGGAGCTGTTTTTT
TRBJ2-7 few TRBV27 - CASRLPPDSYEQYF TGTGCCAGCAGGCTCCCCCCAGACTCCTACGAGCAGTACTTC
TRBJ2-3 - TRBV5-1 - CASSLQELTDTQYF TGCGCCAGCAGCTTGCAGGAGCTTACAGATACGCAGTATTTT
TRBJ2-3 - TRBV7-9 TRBD1 CASSTRQGVDTQYF TGTGCCAGCAGCACCCGACAGGGTGTGGATACGCAGTATTTT
TRBJ1-4 - TRBV27 TRBD1 CASSLSGTGTGKLFF TGTGCCAGCAGTTTATCGGGGACAGGGACTGGCAAACTGTTTTTT
TRBJ1-2 - TRBV7-6 TRBD1 CASSLGTGTGILF TGTGCCAGCAGCTTAGGCACCGGGACAGGCATCCTCTTC
TRBJ1-6 - TRBV11-3 TRBD1 CASSLTGLNSPLHF TGTGCCAGCAGCTTGACAGGGCTTAATTCACCCCTCCACTTT
TRBJ2-7 - TRBV5-1 - CASSLDSLKYEQYF TGCGCCAGCAGCCTGGACAGTCTTAAGTACGAGCAGTACTTC
TRBJ2-1 - TRBV2 - CASSASSGFNEQFF TGTGCCAGCAGTGCCTCTTCCGGGTTCAATGAGCAGTTCTTC
TRBJ2-1 - TRBV6-1 TRBD2 CASTGGVVDEQFF TGTGCCAGCACGGGGGGGGTGGTCGATGAGCAGTTCTTC
TRBJ1-4 - TRBV5-6 - CASSLMTVINEKLFF TGTGCCAGCAGCTTGATGACTGTGATTAATGAAAAACTGTTTTTT
TRBJ2-5 - TRBV5-1 TRBD2 CASSLRLAGEHETQYF TGCGCCAGCAGCTTAAGACTAGCGGGAGAACATGAGACCCAGTACTTC
TRBJ1-4 - TRBV25-1 - CASSDLTFATNEKLFF TGTGCCAGCAGTGACTTGACCTTTGCAACTAATGAAAAACTGTTTTTT
TRBJ2-7 once TRBV15 TRBD1 CATSRADRGRSSYEQYF TGTGCCACCAGCAGGGCAGACAGGGGGCGAAGCTCCTACGAGCAGTACTTC
TRBJ1-1 few TRBV6-4 TRBD1 CASRRQGVGTEAFF TGTGCCAGCAGACGACAGGGTGTGGGAACTGAAGCTTTCTTT
TRBJ1-6 - TRBV11-2 TRBD1 CASSLLAGGNSPLHF TGTGCCAGCAGCTTATTGGCAGGGGGTAATTCACCCCTCCACTTT
TRBJ2-5 - TRBV11-3 - CASSFGSSWGETQYF TGTGCCAGCAGCTTTGGGTCTAGTTGGGGTGAGACCCAGTACTTC
TRBJ1-4 - TRBV6-4 - CASSPGSGEKLFF TGTGCCAGCAGCCCGGGGTCCGGGGAAAAACTGTTTTTT
TRBJ1-3 - TRBV9 - CASSALAGSWGGNTIYF TGTGCCAGCAGCGCCCTCGCCGGGTCGTGGGGTGGAAACACCATATATTTT
TRBJ1-5 few TRBV19 - CASSIQGLDQPQHF TGTGCCAGTAGTATACAGGGGCTGGATCAGCCCCAGCATTTT
TRBJ1-1 - TRBV29-1 - CSVTSGYSMNTEAFF TGCAGCGTTACTTCAGGGTATTCCATGAACACTGAAGCTTTCTTT
TRBJ2-1 - TRBV5-1 TRBD2 CASSLVASGSNEQFF TGCGCCAGCAGCTTGGTCGCTAGCGGGAGTAATGAGCAGTTCTTC
TRBJ2-7 - TRBV29-1 - CSATDRVGEQYF TGCAGCGCTACCGACCGGGTCGGGGAGCAGTACTTC
TRBJ1-4 few TRBV18 - CASSPKGDEKLFF TGTGCCAGCTCACCAAAAGGGGATGAAAAACTGTTTTTT
TRBJ2-5 - TRBV7-2 - CASSLATFVETQYF TGTGCCAGCAGCTTAGCAACGTTCGTTGAGACCCAGTACTTC
TRBJ2-7 - TRBV5-1 - CASSPGAGPYEQYF TGCGCCAGCAGCCCCGGGGCAGGGCCCTACGAGCAGTACTTC
TRBJ1-6 few TRBV6-7 - CARRARGHWDNSPLHF TGTGCCAGGCGTGCCAGGGGCCACTGGGATAATTCACCCCTCCACTTT
TRBJ2-7 - TRBV21-1 - CASSRYIEEQYF TGTGCCAGCAGCAGATATATCGAGGAGCAGTACTTC
TRBJ2-5 - TRBV6-1 TRBD1 CASSQTGGAETQYF TGTGCCAGCTCGCAAACAGGGGGCGCGGAGACCCAGTACTTC
TRBJ2-7 - TRBV12-5 - CASAPGGGPYEQYF TGTGCTAGTGCCCCTGGGGGGGGGCCCTACGAGCAGTACTTC
TRBJ2-1 - TRBV6-6 - CASRGEGHNEQFF TGTGCCAGCAGGGGAGAGGGACACAATGAGCAGTTCTTC
TRBJ2-5 few TRBV2 - CAMFEQGTQETQYF TGTGCCATGTTTGAACAGGGGACTCAAGAGACCCAGTACTTC
TRBJ1-2 - TRBV5-1 - CASSPGGGQRGYTF TGCGCCAGCAGCCCGGGTGGGGGGCAGCGGGGCTACACCTTC
TRBJ1-2 - TRBV5-1 TRBD1 CASSLAGGQGLSGYTF TGCGCCAGCAGCTTGGCCGGGGGACAGGGACTTTCTGGCTACACCTTC
TRBJ1-1 few TRBV19 - CASRDFSTEAFF TGTGCCAGTAGAGACTTCAGCACTGAAGCTTTCTTT